Below are 29 T cell receptor beta chains sequenced from a single sample in a study of CD8+CD57+ T cells in acquired aplastic anemia. Patients chosen for sequencing had shown CD8+CD57+ cell expansion by flow cytometry. Profiles of TCR beta VDJ and CDR3 were generated from a genomic DNA template. TCRdb itself ran the reads through MiXCR, one entry per CDR3 protein. The sample has approximately 260,000 distinct CDR3 sequences, around 82% seen once; the top ten hold roughly 42%. The sample taken for sequencing was sorted CD4+, CD8+, or CD8+CD57+ T cells (not recorded which) from PBMCs. These receptors all come from a human donor with aplastic anemia.

The rearrangement uses TRBV30 and TRBJ1-1; the D is unclear. Trimming took 2 bases from V and 1 from J, leaving 5 bases between them. The germline V gene encodes CDR1 GTSNPN and CDR2 SVGIG (reference sequence). The length of the CDR3 is 12 residues. The DNA of the CDR3 is TGTGCCTGGAGTCCAGGGAACACTGAAGCTTTCTTT. It encodes CAWSPGNTEAFF.

The CDR3, as DNA: TGTGCCAGCAGCTTGGCCGGGCGGGGATCGAACACTGAAGCTTTCTTT. Translating it yields CASSLAGRGSNTEAFF. The V call is TRBV5-5, the J call TRBJ1-1; the D is unclear. This CDR3 region has 16 residues. Looked up from germline, CDR1 is SGHKS and CDR2 is YYEKEE (reference sequence). Trimming pared 0 bases from V and 1 base from J, leaving 13 bases between.

Concerning this clonotype: Since no conserved phenylalanine or tryptophan closes the CDR3, a read error is the likely cause. The chain is built from TRBV9 and TRBJ2-5, with D uncertain. This CDR3 is built from 13 residues. Germline lookup yields CDR1 SGDLS and CDR2 YYNGEE. Trimming stripped 7 bases from V and 2 bases from J, with 12 bases between. The CDR3 loop reads CASGSPEQETQYV. The CDR3 nucleotides are TGTGCCAGCGGGTCGCCGGAACAAGAGACCCAGTACGTC.

Notes on this clonotype: The CDR3 end shows no conserved phenylalanine or tryptophan, and so a read error is likely. Because the CDR3's place on the DNA is in doubt, the DNA is left out and the CDR3 is given as listed by TCRdb. The rearrangement joins TRBV7-3 to TRBJ2-3. From germline, CDR1 is SGHTA and CDR2 FQGTGA. The CDR3 is 13 amino acids in total, end residues counted. This CDR3 reads CASSDAGTDAKYY.

Many counts were recorded for this clonotype. CDR3 amino acids: CASSWGGGDTQYF. The CDR3 DNA sequence: TGTGCCAGCAGCTGGGGGGGAGGGGATACGCAGTATTTT. This rearrangement joins TRBV11-2 to TRBJ2-3; 7 positions match TRBD2. Looked up from germline, CDR1 is SGHAT and CDR2 is FQNNGV. V was clipped by 4 bases and J by 6 bases; unmatched bases: 4. This CDR3 has 13 amino acids. The variable domain in full, completed from reference TRBV11-2 and TRBJ2-3, reads EAGVAQSPRYKIIEKRQSVAFWCNPISGHATLYWYQQILGQGPKLLIQFQNNGVVDDSQLPKDRFSAERLKGVDSTLKIQPAKLEDSAVYLCASSWGGGDTQYFGPGTRLTVL.

J is TRBJ2-3 and V is TRBV7-8, with 14 bases identical to TRBD2. Trimming took 5 bases from V and 6 from J; bases not matched to a gene: 7. CDR3 length: 16 amino acids. Germline V lookup: CDR1 SGHVS, CDR2 FQNEAQ. Here the CDR3 reads CASSVGLAGGPDTQYF. For the CDR3, the DNA is TGTGCCAGCAGCGTAGGACTAGCGGGAGGTCCCGATACGCAGTATTTT.

The chain uses TRBV7-9 and TRBJ1-5; D uncertain. The V gene lost 1 base and the J gene lost 5 bases, with 6 bases spanning the gap. The CDR3 length is 13 residues. Germline lookup yields CDR1 SEHNR and CDR2 FQNEAQ (reference sequence). The CDR3 DNA reads TGTGCCAGCAGCTTAGTCGCGTATCAGCCCCAGCATTTT. This encodes CASSLVAYQPQHF.

The CDR3 DNA follows: TGTGCCAGCAGCCAAGATGGACTGACAGATACGCAGTATTTT. Amino acid sequence: CASSQDGLTDTQYF. V usage is TRBV4-2 and J usage is TRBJ2-3; perhaps TRBD2 as D (5 bases). The ends were cut back, 0 bases at V and 3 bases at J, with 7 bases in the middle. This CDR3 comprises 14 residues. Germline CDR1 is LGHNA and CDR2 is YNFKEQ.

As regards this clonotype: Relative to the germline gene, one junction end is altered; a read error may explain this. CDR3 sequence (DNA): TGTGCCAGCAGCGTAGGGACCGCCCGCAATCAGCCCCTGTTT. The encoded protein is CASSVGTARNQPLF. This rearrangement joins TRBV9 to TRBJ1-1; D unclear. The CDR3 contains 14 residues. CDR1 is SGDLS, CDR2 YYNGEE, per germline.

This chain connects TRBV7-9 to TRBJ2-4; no firm D call. The better agreement between TRBJ2-3 and the DNA end casts doubt on the J call. There are 12 residues in the CDR3. Per the germline V gene, CDR1 is SEHNR and CDR2 is FQNEAQ (reference sequence). CDR3: CASGVEEHTQYF. For the CDR3, the DNA is TGTGCCAGCGGCGTAGAGGAACATACGCAGTATTTT.

The gene calls are TRBV5-6 and TRBJ2-7; D gene ambiguous. The CDR3 sequence is 13 residues long. Germline V gene sequence: CDR1 SGHDT, CDR2 YYEEEE. V was clipped by 2 bases and J by 3 bases, with 9 bases between them. In DNA, the CDR3 is TGTGCCAGCAGCTTCCTGACGGGCTACGAGCAGTACGTC. Translated, it gives CASSFLTGYEQYV.

Details on this clonotype: A junction boundary mismatches the germline segment, possibly from a read error. The V gene is TRBV5-7, the J gene TRBJ1-4; D is perhaps TRBD1 (6 bases). TRBV5-7 is identified as an open reading frame with a role that is uncertain. The CDR3 runs to 17 residues. The DNA of the CDR3 is TGTGCCAGCAGCTTGGGGGGGGCAGGCGACTCTAATGAAAAACTGTTCTTT. It specifies CASSLGGAGDSNEKLFF.

This chain joins TRBV9 and TRBJ2-7, with 11 bases identical to TRBD1. CDR3 size: 16 residues. Trimming removed 4 bases from V and 6 bases from J; junction bases left unmatched: 12. Germline loops: CDR1 SGDLS, CDR2 YYNGEE. The CDR3 sequence is CASSPGSGTGGSEQYF. CDR3 in DNA: TGTGCCAGCAGCCCCGGATCGGGGACAGGGGGATCCGAGCAGTACTTC.

On this clonotype itself: A junction boundary mismatches the germline segment, possibly from a read error. The gene calls are TRBV7-6 and TRBJ2-5; 10 nucleotides line up with TRBD1. Germline V gene sequence: CDR1 SGHVS, CDR2 FNYEAQ. This CDR3 is built from 14 residues. The CDR3 DNA sequence: TGTGCCAGCAGCATAGGGGGGACAGGGGAGAATTATGGCTTC. Translated: CASSIGGTGENYGF. Full variable domain (outside the CDR3, taken from reference TRBV7-6 and TRBJ2-5): GAGVSQSPRYKVTKRGQDVALRCDPISGHVSLYWYRQALGQGPEFLTYFNYEAQQDKSGLPNDRFSAERPEGSISTLTIQRTEQRDSAMYRCASSIGGTGENYGFGPGTRLLVL.

This clonotype appeared a single time. The chain joins TRBV2 to TRBJ1-1, with a tentative D call TRBD1 (6 bases). The assigned J gene may be wrong: the sequence end matches TRBJ2-3 better. The CDR3 runs 15 residues. From germline, CDR1 is SNHLY and CDR2 FYNNEI. CDR3 DNA: TGTGCCAGCAGCGTAGGGGGAAAAGGGACAGATACGCAGTATTTT. Encoded protein: CASSVGGKGTDTQYF.

The V gene is TRBV11-2, the J gene TRBJ2-1; possibly TRBD1 for D (6 bases). Germline CDR1 is SGHAT and CDR2 is FQNNGV. The V gene lost 5 bases and the J gene lost 8 bases, with 22 bases spanning the gap. CDR3 length: 16 residues. The CDR3 spells CASSPVGAYGQDEQFF. Here the CDR3 DNA reads TGTGCCAGCAGCCCCGTGGGGGCGTACGGTCAGGATGAGCAGTTCTTC.

The chain employs TRBV9 and TRBJ2-7; D gene ambiguous. CDR3 length: 14 residues. CDR1 SGDLS and CDR2 YYNGEE come from the germline V gene. The germline V and J ends were trimmed by 3 bases and 2 bases, with 12 bases remaining between them. The CDR3 reads CASSGSTETYEQYF. The CDR3 DNA sequence: TGTGCCAGCAGCGGATCGACGGAGACCTACGAGCAGTACTTC. Together with reference TRBV9 and TRBJ2-7, the CDR3 gives the full variable domain: DSGVTQTPKHLITATGQRVTLRCSPRSGDLSVYWYQQSLDQGLQFLIQYYNGEERAKGNILERFSAQQFPDLHSELNLSSLELGDSALYFCASSGSTETYEQYFGPGTRLTVT.

The chain has TRBV14 and TRBJ1-1; D possibly corresponds to TRBD1 (5 bases). The germline V gene encodes CDR1 SGHDN and CDR2 FVKESK. Trimming shortened V by 5 bases and J by 12 bases, and 25 bases separated the two germline ends. This CDR3 has 15 amino acids. The CDR3 protein is CASSLGITGYAVSFF. DNA of the CDR3: TGTGCCAGCAGCTTAGGAATCACAGGATACGCAGTATCTTTCTTT.

The gene calls are TRBV3-1 and TRBJ2-3; 7 nucleotides agree with TRBD2. V lost 3 bases and J lost 1; bases outside the gene matches: 4. This CDR3 is 15 amino acids long. Per the germline V gene, CDR1 is LGHDT and CDR2 is YNNKEL (reference sequence). The CDR3 DNA reads as TGTGCCAGCAGCCATGCAGCGGGACGCACAGATACGCAGTATTTT. Translated, it gives CASSHAAGRTDTQYF.

Details on this clonotype: The CDR3 end shows no conserved phenylalanine or tryptophan, and so a read error is likely. V and J are TRBV2 and TRBJ2-7; TRBD2 is a possible D gene (5 bases). Germline V gives CDR1 SNHLY, CDR2 FYNNEI. The length of the CDR3 is 13 residues. The CDR3 sequence: CASSGLGDREQYY. For the CDR3, the DNA is TGCGCCAGCAGCGGCCTTGGAGACCGCGAGCAGTACTAC.

The chain joins TRBV2 to TRBJ1-1, with D unclear. The CDR3 length is 12 residues. Germline CDR1 reads SNHLY; CDR2 reads FYNNEI. The V end was cut by 6 bases, the J end by 1 base, with 6 bases between. CDR3 sequence reads: CASRWGNTEAFF. The CDR3 bases are TGTGCCAGCAGGTGGGGGAACACTGAAGCTTTCTTT.

The CDR3 protein is CASSLHPDGTDFPYEQYF. CDR3 nucleotide sequence: TGTGCCAGCAGCTTACATCCAGACGGGACAGACTTTCCCTACGAGCAGTACTTC. The chain carries TRBV7-4 and TRBJ2-5; 7 bases match TRBD1. The DNA end is a closer match to TRBJ2-7, so the J assignment may be wrong. This CDR3 region has 18 residues. Germline-derived CDR1 and CDR2 are SGHVT and SQSDAQ.

This clonotype was counted once. V is TRBV7-8 and J is TRBJ2-7, with D maybe TRBD2 (6 bases). The CDR3 is made up of 18 amino acids. Trimming pared 3 bases from V and 1 base from J, leaving 22 bases between. Germline V CDR1 and CDR2: SGHVS, FQNEAQ. CDR3 sequence: CASSFHPGGTAQSYEQYV. The CDR3 DNA reads TGTGCCAGCAGCTTTCATCCAGGCGGGACTGCCCAGTCCTACGAGCAGTACGTC.

A note on this clonotype: The conserved closing phenylalanine or tryptophan is absent in this CDR3, likely reflecting a read error. Because the CDR3's place on the DNA is in doubt, the DNA is left out and the CDR3 is given as listed by TCRdb. The rearrangement links TRBV2 to TRBJ2-7; the table names TRBD2, a call not compared with the DNA. In germline, CDR1 is SNHLY, CDR2 FYNNEI. From its first to its last residue, the CDR3 has 15 amino acids. CDR3 residues: CASSVGTSRREEHDA.

The table lists this clonotype with many counts. The chain recombines TRBV5-6 with TRBJ2-1, with TRBD2 as a possible D gene (6 bases). Trimming took 0 bases from V and 8 from J, leaving 9 bases between them. The CDR3 extends over 13 amino acids. Germline lookup yields CDR1 SGHDT and CDR2 YYEEEE. The CDR3 region has the DNA TGTGCCAGCAGCTTGGGGAGGGTCCATGAGCAGTTCTTC. This codes for CASSLGRVHEQFF.

Regarding this clonotype: The missing conserved phenylalanine or tryptophan at the end of this CDR3 makes a read error likely. The V call is TRBV7-3, the J call TRBJ2-3; TRBD2 is a possible D gene (5 bases). This CDR3 contains 12 residues. V shed 5 bases and J shed 6 bases, with 9 bases lying between them. The germline V gene encodes CDR1 SGHTA and CDR2 FQGTGA. The CDR3 DNA reads as TGTGCCAGCAGCGTAGCGTCGGATACGCAGTATGGT. Its protein is CASSVASDTQYG.

This clonotype was recorded a few times. The chain links TRBV24-1 to TRBJ1-1; D call uncertain. Trimming cost V 4 bases and J 1 base, with 12 bases left between them. Germline CDR1 reads KGHDR; CDR2 reads SFDVKD. This CDR3 contains 15 residues. The CDR3 DNA is TGTGCCACCAGTGACAGCAGGAGACGGAACACTGAAGCTTTCTTT. Amino acid sequence: CATSDSRRRNTEAFF.

The rearrangement joins TRBV15 to TRBJ2-7; 8 bases fit TRBD2. V trimming: 3 bases; J trimming: 9 bases; junction bases outside the gene matches: 10. The CDR3 runs to 14 residues. Germline V gives CDR1 LNHNV, CDR2 YYDKDF (reference sequence). The CDR3 nucleotides read TGTGCCACCAGCAGTTGCTCGGGGGGGGGGACGCAGTACTTC. It specifies CATSSCSGGGTQYF. Together with reference TRBV15 and TRBJ2-7, the CDR3 gives the full variable domain: DAMVIQNPRYQVTQFGKPVTLSCSQTLNHNVMYWYQQKSSQAPKLLFHYYDKDFNNEADTPDNFQSRRPNTSFCFLDIRSPGLGDTAMYLCATSSCSGGGTQYFGPGTRLTVT.

Remarks on this clonotype: The CDR3 does not end in the conserved phenylalanine or tryptophan, so this is likely a read error. Because the CDR3's place on the DNA is in doubt, the DNA is left out and the CDR3 is given as listed by TCRdb. V and J are TRBV2 and TRBJ1-2; the table's D call, TRBD1, has no DNA check behind it. The CDR3 sequence runs 16 residues, both termini included. CDR1 is SNHLY and CDR2 is FYNNEI in the germline V gene. The chain's CDR3 is CASGDGGTGTQYVDTG.